This TCR beta chain was sequenced during a study of identical twins. Study results and caveats: It was out-of-frame TCR alpha sharing in monozygotic twins that models underestimated.

There are a few counts of this clonotype. What it binds is not known. A universal primer site was incorporated via template switching, and the cDNA contained unique molecular identifiers. TCRdb recomputed calls from the 5' RACE reads with MiXCR, one row per CDR3 protein. The repertoire holds around 280,000 distinct CDR3 sequences, with about 8.9% as singletons. Trimming took off 0 bases at V and 7 bases at J, with 7 bases between the two ends. The CDR3 is 13 amino acids. Germline CDR1 is SGHNT and CDR2 is YYREEE (reference sequence). This sample was also put to use in a study of yellow fever vaccine responses in identical twins.

The sequencing sample was made of memory (CD45RO+) T cells sorted from blood. The chain recombines TRBV5-4 with TRBJ2-2; D perhaps matches TRBD2 (5 bases). The receptor was derived from a woman aged 18-30 years in good health. CDR3 sequence: CASSLGGNGELFF. DNA for the CDR3: TGTGCCAGCAGCTTGGGAGGGAACGGGGAGCTGTTTTTT.